Below, 21 T cell receptor beta chains from the same sample are listed, as sequenced in a study of metastatic and nonmetastatic thyroid tumors. TCRdb reanalyzed the PCR reads via MiXCR. The table lists approximately 21,000 clones, 20% to 30% of them singletons. All patients reached thyroid surgery having received no treatment beforehand. The specimen was blood. The receptors were gathered from a female donor with papillary thyroid cancer or a benign thyroid nodule (not recorded which). Some clones in this sample may be carry-over from other donors' samples.

The rearrangement joins TRBV2 to TRBJ2-2, with 9 bases aligning to TRBD2. The CDR3 extends over 16 amino acids. CDR1 SNHLY and CDR2 FYNNEI come from the germline V gene. The V segment lost 6 bases and the J segment 2 bases; nucleotides outside the gene matches: 7. CDR3 sequence reads: CASRPPGLANTGELFF. For the CDR3, the DNA is TGTGCCAGCAGGCCTCCGGGACTAGCAAACACCGGGGAGCTGTTTTTT.

The table lists this clone with many counts. This chain connects TRBV24-1 to TRBJ2-1, with TRBD2 identical over 8 bases. The V gene end was trimmed by 9 bases and the J gene end by 3 bases; junction bases not matched to a gene: 6. Germline V lookup: CDR1 KGHDR, CDR2 SFDVKD. The CDR3 contains 14 residues. CDR3 amino acids: CATSGLAGYNEQFF. The CDR3 DNA reads as TGTGCCACCTCGGGGCTAGCGGGCTACAATGAGCAGTTCTTC.

The V gene is TRBV7-6, the J gene TRBJ2-2; 7 bases line up with TRBD2. The CDR3 is 14 amino acids. Germline assignment: CDR1 SGHVS and CDR2 FNYEAQ. The trim removed 5 bases at V and 4 bases at J, leaving 4 bases unmatched. The CDR3 coding sequence is TGTGCCAGCAGCCCCTGGACTAGCACCGGGGAGCTGTTTTTT. This encodes CASSPWTSTGELFF.

In this sample, this clone turned up a few times. The J gene is TRBJ1-6, the V gene TRBV6-1; D is uncertain. In germline, CDR1 is MNHNS, CDR2 SASEGT. This CDR3 contains 17 residues. Trimming left V 5 bases short and J 0 bases short, with 14 bases between. As DNA, the CDR3 is TGTGCCAGCAGTCTAGAGGGAGGAAGCTCCTATAATTCACCCCTCCACTTT. It codes for CASSLEGGSSYNSPLHF.

The chain couples TRBV5-1 to TRBJ1-2; TRBD1 is a possible D gene (6 bases). CDR1 is SGHRS and CDR2 is YFSETQ in the germline V gene. Trimming cost V 2 bases and J 4 bases, with 15 bases left between them. The CDR3 totals 15 residues. CDR3 region: CASSFGGQGTYGYTF. CDR3 coding DNA: TGCGCCAGCAGCTTCGGGGGGCAGGGAACCTATGGCTACACCTTC.

The rearrangement joins TRBV3-1 to TRBJ2-7, with D perhaps matching TRBD2 (5 bases). Trimming shortened V by 3 bases and J by 5 bases, and 14 bases separated the two germline ends. Looked up from germline, CDR1 is LGHDT and CDR2 is YNNKEL (reference sequence). This CDR3 has 14 amino acids. The CDR3: CASSQSGKSDEQYF. CDR3 coding DNA: TGTGCCAGCAGCCAGTCCGGGAAATCGGACGAGCAGTACTTC.

This clone was seen many times. The rearrangement links TRBV28 to TRBJ2-3, with D perhaps TRBD2 (5 bases). This CDR3 spans 13 amino acids. Germline CDR1 and CDR2: MDHEN and SYDVKM. The V and J ends lost 7 bases and 4 bases respectively, with 12 bases between them. The CDR3, as DNA: TGTGCCAGCATGCCCCCGAGGGCAGATACGCAGTATTTT. Its protein product is CASMPPRADTQYF.

Worth noting for this clone: Compared with germline, one end of the junction differs, possibly owing to a read error. The chain is built from TRBV19 and TRBJ2-6, with TRBD1 matching 11 bases. Germline lookup yields CDR1 LNHDA and CDR2 SQIVND (reference sequence). The CDR3 totals 18 residues. The CDR3 coding sequence is TGTGCCATTAGTATTTCTGGGACAGGGGGCTCTGGGGCCAACGTCCTGACTTTC. It is translated as CAISISGTGGSGANVLTF. Drawing the rest from reference TRBV19 and TRBJ2-6, the complete variable domain is DGGITQSPKYLFRKEGQNVTLSCEQNLNHDAMYWYRQDPGQGLRLIYYSQIVNDFQKGDIAEGYSVSREKKESFPLTVTSAQKNPTAFYLCAISISGTGGSGANVLTFGAGSRLTVL.

The chain couples TRBV30 to TRBJ1-2, with 8 bases lining up with TRBD1. Germline trimming cut 2 bases from V and 3 bases from J; bases unmatched to any gene: 11. Germline CDR1 is GTSNPN and CDR2 is SVGIG (reference sequence). The CDR3 runs to 16 residues. The CDR3 is CAWSLKGTGGDYGYTF. As DNA, the CDR3 is TGTGCCTGGAGTCTCAAGGGGACAGGCGGGGACTATGGCTACACCTTC.

J is TRBJ2-3 and V is TRBV5-5; TRBD2 is a possible D gene (6 bases). This CDR3 region has 14 residues. V was pared by 4 bases and J by 1 base, with 10 bases between. Germline lookup yields CDR1 SGHKS and CDR2 YYEKEE (reference sequence). The CDR3 DNA reads as TGTGCCAGCAGCAGGGCTAGCGGCACAGATACGCAGTATTTT. Translated, it gives CASSRASGTDTQYF.

This clone showed up many times. The chain carries TRBV5-8 and TRBJ1-2; D ambiguous. This CDR3 spans 13 amino acids. V was trimmed by 2 bases and J by 4 bases, leaving 9 bases between them. Per germline, CDR1 SGHTS and CDR2 YDEGEE. The CDR3 nucleotides are TGTGCCAGCAGCTTACGAGGGATCTATGGCTACACCTTC. Translating gives CASSLRGIYGYTF.

This clone showed up many times. The CDR3 nucleotides are TGCAGTGCTAGAGACCCTGGGAAGGGCGGGGAGTATTCACCCCTCCACTTT. Protein: CSARDPGKGGEYSPLHF. V gene TRBV20-1 combines with J gene TRBJ1-6; D is ambiguous. Trimming removed 0 bases from V and 8 bases from J, with 20 bases in between. From germline, CDR1 is DFQATT and CDR2 SNEGSKA (reference sequence). This CDR3 region has 17 residues.

This clone has only one observation. This chain joins TRBV19 and TRBJ1-5; D possibly corresponds to TRBD1 (5 bases). The CDR3 runs 18 residues. In germline, CDR1 is LNHDA, CDR2 SQIVND (reference sequence). Trimming removed 5 bases from V and 0 bases from J, with 20 bases in between. Here the CDR3 reads CASSAGTAGLYSNQPQHF. The CDR3 bases are TGTGCCAGTAGTGCGGGGACGGCTGGCCTTTATAGCAATCAGCCCCAGCATTTT.

This clone was observed a handful of times. V usage is TRBV6-1 and J usage is TRBJ2-7, with a possible D match to TRBD1 (6 bases). Trimming pared 6 bases from V and 0 bases from J, leaving 12 bases between. This CDR3 contains 14 residues. Germline-derived CDR1 and CDR2 are MNHNS and SASEGT. CDR3 residues: CASSLDRNSYEQYF. CDR3 DNA sequence: TGTGCCAGCAGCCTAGACAGGAACTCCTACGAGCAGTACTTC.

This clone is categorized as medium-sized. V is TRBV7-2 and J is TRBJ2-2; D is unresolved. Between the trimmed V and J ends, which lost 0 bases and 1 base, there was a span of 3 bases. Germline V gives CDR1 SGHTA, CDR2 FQGNSA. The CDR3 spans 14 residues. In DNA, the CDR3 is TGTGCCAGCAGCTTAGCTAAGAACACCGGGGAGCTGTTTTTT. Translating it yields CASSLAKNTGELFF.

The table lists this clone with many counts. The chain links TRBV12-5 to TRBJ2-2; 11 positions match TRBD2. The CDR3 runs 19 residues. The junction had 7 bases not matched to a gene; V was cut back by 0 bases and J by 1 base. CDR1 and CDR2 from the germline V gene are LGHNT and FRNRAP. This CDR3 reads CASGLVRGSGRGNTGELFF. Written as DNA, the CDR3 is TGTGCTAGTGGTTTGGTACGGGGTAGCGGGAGGGGGAACACCGGGGAGCTGTTTTTT.

The CDR3 reads CASSQGVTPGANVLTF. The CDR3 DNA reads TGTGCCAGCAGCCAAGGGGTAACCCCTGGGGCCAACGTCCTGACTTTC. V usage is TRBV4-2 and J usage is TRBJ2-6; no firm D call. Trimming cost V 1 base and J 2 bases, with 9 bases left between them. Germline CDR1 LGHNA, CDR2 YNFKEQ. The CDR3 is 16 residues long.

This clone was seen repeatedly, ten times or more. A read error may be the cause here, since a much bigger clone is one base away. The identical CDR3 is also encoded by other nucleotide sequences in the sample. J is TRBJ2-1 and V is TRBV11-2; no firm D call. The CDR3 contains 14 residues. Germline V gene sequence: CDR1 SGHAT, CDR2 FQNNGV. The CDR3 spells CASTTPSSYNEQFF. The CDR3 nucleotides are TGTGCCAGCACTACCCCAAGCTCCTACAACGAGCAGTTCTTC.

This clone was counted many times. The V gene is TRBV20-1, the J gene TRBJ1-5, with D tentatively TRBD1 (6 bases). Per germline, CDR1 DFQATT and CDR2 SNEGSKA (reference sequence). CDR3 length equals 15 residues. V dropped 3 bases and J dropped 4 bases, with 16 bases sitting between them. The CDR3 reads CSASRPDRRNQPQHF. As DNA, the CDR3 is TGCAGTGCTAGCCGACCTGACAGGAGAAATCAGCCCCAGCATTTT.

This clone was picked up many times. With a much larger clone just one base away, this may be a read error. No conserved phenylalanine or tryptophan ends this CDR3, so it is likely a read error. The J gene is TRBJ1-1, the V gene TRBV6-1; D call uncertain. Germline V gene sequence: CDR1 MNHNS, CDR2 SASEGT. Trimming shortened V by 5 bases and J by 1 base, and 11 bases separated the two germline ends. The CDR3 has 14 amino acids. DNA of the CDR3: TGTGCCAGCAGTTCGACGGAATCGAACACTGAAGCTTTCCTT. It encodes CASSSTESNTEAFL.

This clone showed up many times. This chain connects TRBV24-1 to TRBJ2-7, with no clear D. The V gene lost 4 bases and the J gene lost 0 bases, with 3 bases spanning the gap. The CDR3 contains 12 residues. Germline V gene data show CDR1 as KGHDR and CDR2 as SFDVKD. The CDR3 DNA reads TGTGCCACCAGTGACAGCTCCTACGAGCAGTACTTC. Its translation: CATSDSSYEQYF.